These 8 T cell receptor beta chains originate from one sample sequenced in a study of technical replicates of blood from a handful of donors. Method: immunoSEQ multiplex PCR; TCRdb's copy keeps in-frame clones and lacks some. The sample yields tens of thousands of clones, just under 90% seen once. The sequencing sample was made of PBMCs. Receptors were obtained from a human donor in good health. Some clones in this sample may be carry-over from other donors' samples.

This chain connects TRBV7-9 to TRBJ1-1; D remains ambiguous. Per the germline V gene, CDR1 is SEHNR and CDR2 is FQNEAQ (reference sequence). V was clipped by 3 bases and J by 4 bases, with 12 bases between them. The length of the CDR3 is 14 residues. CDR3: CASSLQASSTEAFF. In DNA form, the CDR3 reads TGTGCCAGCAGCTTGCAGGCGTCGAGCACTGAAGCTTTCTTT.

This clone showed up just once. The chain carries TRBV5-1 and TRBJ2-3, with 8 nucleotides matching TRBD2. The CDR3 has 15 residues. Losses at the gene ends were 4 bases for V and 2 bases for J; bases not matched to a gene: 6. From germline, CDR1 is SGHRS and CDR2 YFSETQ. The CDR3: CASSLGGLATDTQYF. In DNA, the CDR3 is TGCGCCAGCAGCCTCGGAGGACTAGCCACAGATACGCAGTATTTT. Using reference TRBV5-1 and TRBJ2-3 for the parts outside the CDR3, the full variable domain is KAGVTQTPRYLIKTRGQQVTLSCSPISGHRSVSWYQQTPGQGLQFLFEYFSETQRNKGNFPGRFSGRQFSNSRSEMNVSTLELGDSALYLCASSLGGLATDTQYFGPGTRLTVL.

The gene calls are TRBV4-3 and TRBJ1-2; D remains ambiguous. There are 15 residues in the CDR3. The germline V gene has CDR1 LGHNA and CDR2 YSLEER. With 3 bases removed from V and 4 bases from J, the gap between germline ends came to 15 bases. As DNA, the CDR3 is TGCGCCAGCAGCCACGTAGGTGAGGAGGGCTATGGCTACACCTTC. This gives the protein CASSHVGEEGYGYTF.

V and J are TRBV5-4 and TRBJ2-7, with TRBD2 identical over 9 bases. CDR1 and CDR2 from the germline V gene are SGHNT and YYREEE (reference sequence). The CDR3 totals 16 residues. With V trimmed by 3 bases and J by 3 bases, 10 bases remained unmatched. The DNA for the CDR3 is TGTGCCAGCAGCTCGGGAAGCGGGAGGTCTGGCTACGAGCAGTACTTC. Translation gives CASSSGSGRSGYEQYF.

V and J are TRBV6-1 and TRBJ2-1; 11 positions agree with TRBD2. This CDR3 region has 16 residues. Losses at the gene ends were 4 bases for V and 3 bases for J; bases not matched to a gene: 5. Germline CDR1 MNHNS, CDR2 SASEGT. CDR3 in amino acids: CASSVLAGEIYNEQFF. For the CDR3, the DNA is TGTGCCAGCAGTGTACTAGCGGGAGAAATCTACAATGAGCAGTTCTTC.

The V and J genes are TRBV5-1 and TRBJ2-3; TRBD2 might be the D (6 bases). Trimming shortened V by 0 bases and J by 0 bases, and 11 bases separated the two germline ends. The CDR3 runs 16 residues. Germline V gene lookup returns CDR1 SGHRS and CDR2 YFSETQ. For the CDR3, the DNA is TGCGCCAGCAGCTTGGTGGGGGGAACTAGCACAGATACGCAGTATTTT. Its protein product is CASSLVGGTSTDTQYF.

The gene calls are TRBV4-3 and TRBJ2-6; D perhaps matches TRBD2 (6 bases). Germline values: CDR1 LGHNA, CDR2 YSLEER. The V gene lost 0 bases and the J gene lost 1 base, with 19 bases spanning the gap. CDR3 length equals 20 residues. The CDR3 loop is CASSQESAVAGLSGANVLTF. CDR3 nucleotides: TGCGCCAGCAGCCAAGAAAGCGCCGTGGCCGGACTATCTGGGGCCAACGTCCTGACTTTC.

V gene TRBV11-2 combines with J gene TRBJ2-1; TRBD1 matches at 12 bases. The CDR3 has 16 amino acids. Germline assignment: CDR1 SGHAT and CDR2 FQNNGV. V was pared by 5 bases and J by 9 bases, with 11 bases of the junction left unmatched. The CDR3 DNA sequence: TGTGCCAGCAGCCCTCGGGACAGGGGGCGCTTAGGTGAGCAGTTCTTC. Its translation is CASSPRDRGRLGEQFF.